This is a list of T cell receptor beta chains from one sample in a study of CD8+ T cells in alopecia areata. The method was immunoSEQ multiplex PCR; TCRdb's version includes in-frame clones alone and lacks a portion of them. The sample includes about 190,000 clones, 50% to 60% of them seen just once. The source was CD4+ T cells sorted from blood, collected at week 0. Receptor source: a human donor with alopecia areata. Both conserved end residues are part of each CDR3. A D gene is named only where the DNA matches it firmly. Not every row has a clone size; where given, it reads once, few, many or a size class.

length	D	size	V	J	CDR3	DNA
15	NA	many	TRBV19	TRBJ1-4	CASSATGTFNEKLFF	TGTGCCAGTAGTGCTACCGGGACTTTTAATGAAAAACTGTTTTTT
11	NA	few	TRBV20-1	TRBJ1-4	CSFNSNEKLFF	TGCAGTTTTAACAGTAATGAAAAACTGTTTTTT
14	NA	NA	TRBV5-1	TRBJ2-1	CASSLAGRHNEQFF	TGCGCCAGCAGCTTGGCAGGGCGACACAATGAGCAGTTCTTC
17	NA	NA	TRBV4-2	TRBJ2-2	CASRGSGRNANTGELFF	TGTGCCAGCAGGGGCTCGGGGCGGAACGCGAACACCGGGGAGCTGTTTTTT
15	NA	NA	TRBV5-1	TRBJ2-7	CASSLGRLDSYEQYF	TGCGCCAGCAGCTTGGGGCGACTTGACTCCTACGAGCAGTACTTC
12	NA	NA	TRBV4-1	TRBJ1-6	CASSQDELLLHF	TGCGCCAGCAGCCAAGACGAGTTACTCCTCCACTTT
14	NA	few	TRBV5-1	TRBJ2-5	CASSLVTYQETQYF	TGCGCCAGCAGCTTGGTTACTTACCAAGAGACCCAGTACTTC
16	TRBD1	few	TRBV18	TRBJ2-7	CASSQALGTGGYEQYF	TGTGCCAGCTCACAGGCGCTCGGGACAGGGGGATACGAGCAGTACTTC
14	NA	NA	TRBV5-6	TRBJ1-2	CASSLADINYGYTF	TGTGCCAGCAGCTTGGCAGATATTAACTATGGCTACACCTTC
16	NA	NA	TRBV7-6	TRBJ2-5	CASSRTPGGRSETQYF	TGTGCCAGCAGCCGAACCCCCGGGGGGCGGTCAGAGACCCAGTACTTC
13	NA	NA	TRBV29-1	TRBJ2-1	CSVGTRTYNEQFF	TGCAGCGTAGGGACCAGGACCTACAATGAGCAGTTCTTC
14	TRBD1	NA	TRBV15	TRBJ1-2	CATSRDYGTGGYTF	TGTGCCACCAGCAGAGATTATGGGACAGGCGGCTACACCTTC
15	NA	NA	TRBV4-1	TRBJ2-1	CASSQAGLAPNEQFF	TGCGCCAGCAGCCAAGCCGGACTGGCCCCGAATGAGCAGTTCTTC
10	NA	NA	TRBV29-1	TRBJ1-4	CSAQNEKLFF	TGCAGCGCCCAAAATGAAAAACTGTTTTTT
15	NA	few	TRBV19	TRBJ1-2	CASSMGDQGLSGYTF	TGTGCCAGTAGTATGGGGGACCAGGGATTGAGCGGCTACACCTTC
12	NA	NA	TRBV29-1	TRBJ2-3	CSVFGRTDTQYF	TGCAGCGTTTTCGGCCGCACAGATACGCAGTATTTT
12	NA	NA	TRBV25-1	TRBJ2-7	CASSERGWEQYF	TGTGCCAGCAGTGAACGGGGGTGGGAGCAGTACTTC
15	NA	NA	TRBV29-1	TRBJ2-6	CSASDGISGANVLTF	TGCAGCGCCTCGGACGGAATCTCTGGGGCCAACGTCCTGACTTTC
16	TRBD1	NA	TRBV19	TRBJ2-1	CASSIWDRESYNEQFF	TGTGCCAGTAGTATATGGGACAGGGAATCCTACAATGAGCAGTTCTTC
9	NA	NA	TRBV29-1	TRBJ2-1	CSVQDEQFF	TGCAGCGTCCAAGATGAGCAGTTCTTC
14	NA	NA	TRBV15	TRBJ2-5	CATSRDEGLETQYF	TGTGCCACCAGCAGAGATGAGGGGTTGGAGACCCAGTACTTC
16	NA	NA	TRBV25-1	TRBJ2-5	CASSENGPAMQETQYF	TGTGCCAGCAGTGAAAACGGACCCGCTATGCAAGAGACCCAGTACTTC
16	TRBD2	NA	TRBV18	TRBJ2-3	CASSPASGGMVDTQYF	TGTGCCAGCTCACCGGCCAGCGGGGGGATGGTGGATACGCAGTATTTT
21	TRBD1	few	TRBV10-3	TRBJ1-3	CAISPFGGQQASKSSGNTIYF	TGTGCCATCAGTCCCTTTGGGGGACAGCAGGCCTCTAAAAGCTCTGGAAACACCATATATTTT
15	NA	NA	TRBV7-8	TRBJ2-7	CASSLSGQLTYEQYF	TGTGCCAGCAGCTTAAGCGGACAGCTGACCTACGAGCAGTACTTC
13	TRBD1	once	TRBV2	TRBJ1-2	CASQGQGARGYTF	TGTGCCAGCCAGGGACAGGGGGCGCGGGGCTACACCTTC
13	NA	NA	TRBV2	TRBJ1-1	CASSESMNTEAFF	TGTGCCAGCAGCGAATCCATGAACACTGAAGCTTTCTTT
12	NA	NA	TRBV15	TRBJ1-2	CATSRDHVDSTF	TGTGCCACCAGCAGAGATCACGTGGATTCCACCTTC
15	TRBD2	NA	TRBV11-2	TRBJ2-3	CASSKTAGSTDTQYF	TGTGCCAGCAGCAAAACAGCGGGGAGCACAGATACGCAGTATTTT
15	TRBD1	NA	TRBV6-1	TRBJ1-5	CASTEGQAYNQPQHF	TGTGCCAGCACCGAGGGACAGGCCTATAATCAGCCCCAGCATTTT
15	TRBD1	few	TRBV30	TRBJ1-2	CAWSVLVTGGNGYTF	TGTGCCTGGAGTGTACTAGTGACAGGGGGCAATGGCTACACCTTC
17	TRBD2	few	TRBV30	TRBJ2-3	CAWGTSGGLLVTDTQYF	TGTGCCTGGGGGACTAGCGGGGGCCTACTCGTCACAGATACGCAGTATTTT
13	TRBD1	NA	TRBV29-1	TRBJ2-1	CSVGDRRKNEQFF	TGCAGCGTGGGGGACAGGAGGAAGAATGAGCAGTTCTTC
12	TRBD2	NA	TRBV29-1	TRBJ2-5	CSVRTSGETQYF	TGCAGCGTTCGGACTAGTGGAGAGACCCAGTACTTC
15	TRBD2	NA	TRBV7-2	TRBJ2-3	CASSQGAGSTDTQYF	TGTGCCAGCAGCCAGGGAGCGGGGAGCACAGATACGCAGTATTTT
17	TRBD1	NA	TRBV7-8	TRBJ1-5	CASSLGYRQGINQPQHF	TGTGCCAGCAGCTTAGGATATCGACAGGGAATCAATCAGCCCCAGCATTTT
15	NA	few	TRBV5-1	TRBJ2-3	CASSLYPESTDTQYF	TGCGCCAGCAGCTTGTATCCGGAAAGCACAGATACGCAGTATTTT
13	NA	few	TRBV5-4	TRBJ1-4	CASSLGVGEKLFF	TGTGCCAGCAGCTTGGGCGTCGGTGAAAAACTGTTTTTT
15	TRBD1	few	TRBV30	TRBJ2-2	CAWAPWTGLTGELFF	TGTGCCTGGGCCCCGTGGACAGGGCTCACCGGGGAGCTGTTTTTT
15	TRBD1	NA	TRBV29-1	TRBJ2-1	CSGLPGQGMHNEQFF	TGCAGCGGTTTGCCGGGACAGGGCATGCACAATGAGCAGTTCTTC
15	TRBD1	NA	TRBV29-1	TRBJ1-2	CSVVFGAGGLSGYTF	TGCAGCGTTGTATTCGGGGCAGGGGGGCTTAGTGGCTACACCTTC
15	TRBD1	once	TRBV18	TRBJ2-7	CASSPPGQGSYEQYF	TGTGCCAGCTCACCACCGGGACAGGGGTCCTACGAGCAGTACTTC
14	NA	NA	TRBV19	TRBJ1-2	CASSLQTGTRGYTF	TGTGCCAGTAGTCTCCAAACCGGGACCAGGGGCTACACCTTC
12	NA	NA	TRBV7-8	TRBJ2-5	CASSSIIETQYF	TGTGCCAGCAGCTCTATAATAGAGACCCAGTACTTC
13	TRBD1	NA	TRBV2	TRBJ1-6	CASAGTVNSPLHF	TGTGCCAGCGCAGGGACAGTTAATTCACCCCTCCACTTT
12	TRBD1	NA	TRBV30	TRBJ2-3	CAWGTGGGTQYF	TGTGCCTGGGGGACAGGGGGCGGTACGCAGTATTTT
15	NA	NA	TRBV30	TRBJ2-1	CAWSVKAGAVFEQFF	TGTGCCTGGAGTGTAAAGGCAGGGGCGGTTTTTGAGCAGTTCTTC
13	TRBD1	NA	TRBV6-1	TRBJ1-2	CASTDRAEHGYTF	TGTGCCAGCACGGACAGGGCGGAGCATGGCTACACCTTC